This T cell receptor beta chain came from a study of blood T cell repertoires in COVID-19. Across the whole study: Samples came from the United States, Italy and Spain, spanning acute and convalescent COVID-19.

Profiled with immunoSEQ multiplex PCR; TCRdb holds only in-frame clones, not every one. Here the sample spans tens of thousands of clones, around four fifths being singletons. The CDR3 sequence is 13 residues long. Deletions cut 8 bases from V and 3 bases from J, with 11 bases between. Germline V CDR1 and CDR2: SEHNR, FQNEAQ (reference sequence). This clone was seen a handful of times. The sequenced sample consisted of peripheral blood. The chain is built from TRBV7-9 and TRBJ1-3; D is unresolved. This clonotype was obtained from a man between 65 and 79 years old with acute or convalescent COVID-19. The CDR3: CASGGIVGNTIYF. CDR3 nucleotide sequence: TGTGCCAGCGGAGGTATTGTTGGAAACACCATATATTTT.